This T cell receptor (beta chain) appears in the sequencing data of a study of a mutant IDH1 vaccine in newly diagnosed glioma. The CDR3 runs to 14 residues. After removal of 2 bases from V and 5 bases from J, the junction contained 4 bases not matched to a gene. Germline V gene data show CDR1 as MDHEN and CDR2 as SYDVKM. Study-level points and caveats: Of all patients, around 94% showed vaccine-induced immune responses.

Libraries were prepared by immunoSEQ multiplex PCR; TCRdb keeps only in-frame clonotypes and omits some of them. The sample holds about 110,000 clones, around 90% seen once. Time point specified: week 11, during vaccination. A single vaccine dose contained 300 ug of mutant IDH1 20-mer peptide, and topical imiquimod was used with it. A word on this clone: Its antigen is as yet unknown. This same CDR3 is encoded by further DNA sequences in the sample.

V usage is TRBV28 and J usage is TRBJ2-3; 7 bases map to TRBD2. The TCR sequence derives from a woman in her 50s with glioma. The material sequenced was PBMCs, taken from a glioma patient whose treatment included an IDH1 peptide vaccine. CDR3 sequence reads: CASSLSGAGDTQYF. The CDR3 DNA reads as TGTGCCAGCAGTTTAAGCGGGGCTGGAGATACGCAGTATTTT.